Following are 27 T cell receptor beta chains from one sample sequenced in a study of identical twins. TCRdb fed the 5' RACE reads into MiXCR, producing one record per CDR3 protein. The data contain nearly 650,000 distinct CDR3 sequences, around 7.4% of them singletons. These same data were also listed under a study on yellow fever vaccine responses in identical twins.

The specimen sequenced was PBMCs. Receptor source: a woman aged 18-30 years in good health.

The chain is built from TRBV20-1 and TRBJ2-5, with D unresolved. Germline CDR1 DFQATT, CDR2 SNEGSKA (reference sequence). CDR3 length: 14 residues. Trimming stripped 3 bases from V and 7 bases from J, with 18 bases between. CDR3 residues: CSASGAPTSATQYF. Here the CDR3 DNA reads TGCAGTGCTAGCGGCGCTCCTACCTCGGCGACCCAGTACTTC.

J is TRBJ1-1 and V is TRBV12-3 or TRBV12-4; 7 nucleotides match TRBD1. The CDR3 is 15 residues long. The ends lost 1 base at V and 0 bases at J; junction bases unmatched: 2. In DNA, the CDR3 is TGTGCCAGCAGTTTAGAGACAGGGATGAACACTGAAGCTTTCTTT. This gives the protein CASSLETGMNTEAFF.

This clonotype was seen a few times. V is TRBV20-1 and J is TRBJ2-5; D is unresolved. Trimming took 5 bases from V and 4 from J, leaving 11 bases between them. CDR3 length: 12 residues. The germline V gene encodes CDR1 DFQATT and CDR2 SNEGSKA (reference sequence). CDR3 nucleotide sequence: TGCAGTGCTTGGGTGACTGGAGAGACCCAGTACTTC. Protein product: CSAWVTGETQYF.

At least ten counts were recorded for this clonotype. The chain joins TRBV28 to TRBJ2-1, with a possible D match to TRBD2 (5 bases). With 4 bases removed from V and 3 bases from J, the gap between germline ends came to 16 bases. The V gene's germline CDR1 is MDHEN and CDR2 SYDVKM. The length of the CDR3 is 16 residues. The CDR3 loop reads CASSSSTGVHYNEQFF. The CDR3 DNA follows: TGTGCCAGCAGTTCATCAACCGGGGTCCACTACAATGAGCAGTTCTTC.

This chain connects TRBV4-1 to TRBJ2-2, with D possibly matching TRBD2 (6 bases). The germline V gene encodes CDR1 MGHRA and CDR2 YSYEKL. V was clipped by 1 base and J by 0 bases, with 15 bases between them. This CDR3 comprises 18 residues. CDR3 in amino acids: CASSQVVTSLANTGELFF. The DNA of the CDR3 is TGCGCCAGCAGCCAAGTCGTAACTAGCCTCGCGAACACCGGGGAGCTGTTTTTT.

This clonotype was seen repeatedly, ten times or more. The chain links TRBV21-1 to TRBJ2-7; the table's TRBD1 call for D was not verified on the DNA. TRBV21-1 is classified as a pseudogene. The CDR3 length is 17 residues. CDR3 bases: TGTGCCAGCACCAAGATCTGGGGTAACAGGGTGTGCAACGAGCAGTACTTC. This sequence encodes CASTKIWGNRVCNEQYF.

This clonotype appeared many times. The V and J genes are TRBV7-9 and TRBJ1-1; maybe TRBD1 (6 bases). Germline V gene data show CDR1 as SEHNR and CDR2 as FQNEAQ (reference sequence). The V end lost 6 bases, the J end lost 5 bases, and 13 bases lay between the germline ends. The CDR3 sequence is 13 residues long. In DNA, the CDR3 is TGTGCCAGCAGTGTCAGGGGAGTGACTGAAGCTTTCTTT. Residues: CASSVRGVTEAFF.

The DNA for the CDR3 is TGCGCCAGCAGCCACCCCTCAGGGGTCTTGAGCTCTGGGGCCAACGTCCTGACTTTC. Amino acids: CASSHPSGVLSSGANVLTF. This chain connects TRBV4-1 to TRBJ2-6; possible D gene TRBD1, 6 bases. Trimming left V 3 bases short and J 0 bases short, with 18 bases between. Germline values: CDR1 MGHRA, CDR2 YSYEKL. The CDR3 extends over 19 amino acids.

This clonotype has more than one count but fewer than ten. The CDR3 sequence is CASSFGRGQGYGYTF. The DNA for the CDR3 is TGTGCCAGCAGCTTCGGCAGGGGGCAGGGCTATGGCTACACCTTC. This chain joins TRBV13 and TRBJ1-2, with 8 bases that match TRBD1. Germline CDR1 is PRHDT and CDR2 is FYEKMQ (reference sequence). The J segment lost 4 bases and the V segment lost 3 bases, leaving 7 bases of the junction unmatched. This CDR3 contains 15 residues.

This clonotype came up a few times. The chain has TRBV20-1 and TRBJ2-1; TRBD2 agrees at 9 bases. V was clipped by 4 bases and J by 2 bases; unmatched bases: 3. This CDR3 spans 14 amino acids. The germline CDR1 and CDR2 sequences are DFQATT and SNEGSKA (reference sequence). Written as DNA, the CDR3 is TGCAGTGCTAAAGCGGGAGGCCCCTACAATGAGCAGTTCTTC. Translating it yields CSAKAGGPYNEQFF.

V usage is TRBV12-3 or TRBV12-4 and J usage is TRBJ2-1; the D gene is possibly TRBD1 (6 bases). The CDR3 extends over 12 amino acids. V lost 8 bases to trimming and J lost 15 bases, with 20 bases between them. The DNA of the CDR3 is TGTGCCAGCGCCCAAGGGGGTGTCCCCCGGTTCTTC. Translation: CASAQGGVPRFF.

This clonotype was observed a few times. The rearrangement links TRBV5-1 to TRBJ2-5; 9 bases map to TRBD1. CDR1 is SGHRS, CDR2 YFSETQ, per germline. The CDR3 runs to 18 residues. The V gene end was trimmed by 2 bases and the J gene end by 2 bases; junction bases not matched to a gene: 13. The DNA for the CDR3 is TGCGCCAGCAGCTTCGGTGGGAACAGGGGGCGCCCACAAGAGACCCAGTACTTC. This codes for CASSFGGNRGRPQETQYF.

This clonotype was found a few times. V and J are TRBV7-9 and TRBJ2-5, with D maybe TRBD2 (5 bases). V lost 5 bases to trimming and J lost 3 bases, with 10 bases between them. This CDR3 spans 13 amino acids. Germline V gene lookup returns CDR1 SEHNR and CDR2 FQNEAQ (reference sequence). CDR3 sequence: CASSPGSEETQYF. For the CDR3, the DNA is TGTGCCAGCAGCCCGGGGTCGGAAGAGACCCAGTACTTC.

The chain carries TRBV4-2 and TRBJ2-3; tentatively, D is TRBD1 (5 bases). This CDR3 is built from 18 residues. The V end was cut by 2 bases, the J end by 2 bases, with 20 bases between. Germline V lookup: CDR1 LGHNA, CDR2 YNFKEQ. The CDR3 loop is CASSQKQQALRTTDTQYF. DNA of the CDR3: TGTGCCAGCAGCCAAAAGCAACAGGCCCTTAGGACCACAGATACGCAGTATTTT.

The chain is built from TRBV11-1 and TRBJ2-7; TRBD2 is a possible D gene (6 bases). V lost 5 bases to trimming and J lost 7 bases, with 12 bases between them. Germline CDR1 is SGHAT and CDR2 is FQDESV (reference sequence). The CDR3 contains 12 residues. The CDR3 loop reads CASSHGGWEQYF. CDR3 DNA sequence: TGTGCCAGCAGCCATGGAGGGTGGGAGCAGTACTTC.

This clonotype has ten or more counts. The CDR3 nucleotides read TGCAGCGTTGAAATAGCGATACACTACAATGAGCAGTTCTTC. It codes for CSVEIAIHYNEQFF. The chain joins TRBV29-1 to TRBJ2-1; weak D call: TRBD2 (5 bases). Germline V gives CDR1 SQVTM, CDR2 ANQGSEA. Trimming pared 2 bases from V and 3 bases from J, leaving 11 bases between. This CDR3 is built from 14 residues.

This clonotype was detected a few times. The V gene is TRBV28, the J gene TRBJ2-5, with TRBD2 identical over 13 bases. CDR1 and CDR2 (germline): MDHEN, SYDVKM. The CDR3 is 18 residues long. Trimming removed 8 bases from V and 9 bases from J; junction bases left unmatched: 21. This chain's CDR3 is CASYPSQGTSGAPRAQYF. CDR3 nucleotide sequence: TGTGCCAGCTACCCAAGTCAGGGGACTAGCGGGGCCCCGAGGGCCCAGTACTTC.

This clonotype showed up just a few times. The CDR3, as DNA: TGTGCCACCAGCAGAGAACAGGGTTATAATGAAAAACTGTTTTTT. This codes for CATSREQGYNEKLFF. The chain recombines TRBV15 with TRBJ1-4; maybe TRBD1 (6 bases). Germline CDR1 LNHNV, CDR2 YYDKDF (reference sequence). Trimming cost V 0 bases and J 4 bases, with 9 bases left between them. This CDR3 is 15 amino acids long.

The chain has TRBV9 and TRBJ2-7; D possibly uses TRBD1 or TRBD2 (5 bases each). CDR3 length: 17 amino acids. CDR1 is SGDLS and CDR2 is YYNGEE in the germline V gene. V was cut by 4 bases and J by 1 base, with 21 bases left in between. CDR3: CASSPKWGPTASYEQYF. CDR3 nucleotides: TGTGCCAGCAGCCCCAAGTGGGGACCCACTGCTTCCTACGAGCAGTACTTC.

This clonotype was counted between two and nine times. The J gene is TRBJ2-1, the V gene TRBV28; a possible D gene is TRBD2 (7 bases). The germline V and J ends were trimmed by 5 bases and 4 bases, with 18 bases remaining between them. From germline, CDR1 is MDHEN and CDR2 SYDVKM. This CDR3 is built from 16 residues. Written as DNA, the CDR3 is TGTGCCAGCAGTGAGGGGGGGGGATTTACTTACAATGAGCAGTTCTTC. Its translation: CASSEGGGFTYNEQFF.

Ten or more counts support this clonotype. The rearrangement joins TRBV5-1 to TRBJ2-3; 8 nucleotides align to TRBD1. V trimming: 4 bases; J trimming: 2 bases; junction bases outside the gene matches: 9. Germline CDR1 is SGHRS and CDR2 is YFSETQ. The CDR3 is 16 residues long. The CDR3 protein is CASSMAGQGITDTQYF. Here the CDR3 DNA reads TGCGCCAGCAGCATGGCCGGACAGGGCATCACAGATACGCAGTATTTT.

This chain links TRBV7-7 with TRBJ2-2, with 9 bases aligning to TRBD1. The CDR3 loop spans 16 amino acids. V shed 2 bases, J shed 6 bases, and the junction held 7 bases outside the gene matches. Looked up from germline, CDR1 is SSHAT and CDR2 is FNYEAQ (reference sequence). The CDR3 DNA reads TGTGCCAGCAGCTTAAGAGGACAGGGGATCCCCGGGGAGCTGTTTTTT. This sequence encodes CASSLRGQGIPGELFF. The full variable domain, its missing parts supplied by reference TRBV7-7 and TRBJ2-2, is GAGVSQSPRYKVTKRGQDVTLRCDPISSHATLYWYQQALGQGPEFLTYFNYEAQPDKSGLPSDRFSAERPEGSISTLTIQRTEQRDSAMYRCASSLRGQGIPGELFFGEGSRLTVL.

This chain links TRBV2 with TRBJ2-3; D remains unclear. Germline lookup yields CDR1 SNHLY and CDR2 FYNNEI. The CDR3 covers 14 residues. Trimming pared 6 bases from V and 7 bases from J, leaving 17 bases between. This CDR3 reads CASSLLGMIYTQYF. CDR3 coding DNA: TGTGCCAGCAGCCTTCTAGGAATGATATATACGCAGTATTTT.

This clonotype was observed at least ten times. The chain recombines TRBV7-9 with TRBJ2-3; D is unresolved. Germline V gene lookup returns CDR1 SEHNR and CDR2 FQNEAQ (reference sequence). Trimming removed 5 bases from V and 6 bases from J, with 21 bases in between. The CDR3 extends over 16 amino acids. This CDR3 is CASSVPRGSPSDTQYF. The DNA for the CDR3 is TGTGCCAGCAGCGTCCCCCGTGGATCCCCCTCGGATACGCAGTATTTT.

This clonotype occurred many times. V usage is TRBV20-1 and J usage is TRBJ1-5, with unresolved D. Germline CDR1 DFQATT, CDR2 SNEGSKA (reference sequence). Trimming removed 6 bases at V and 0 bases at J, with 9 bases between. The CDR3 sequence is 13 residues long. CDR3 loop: CSASGDSNQPQHF. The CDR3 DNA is TGCAGTGCCAGCGGCGATAGCAATCAGCCCCAGCATTTT.

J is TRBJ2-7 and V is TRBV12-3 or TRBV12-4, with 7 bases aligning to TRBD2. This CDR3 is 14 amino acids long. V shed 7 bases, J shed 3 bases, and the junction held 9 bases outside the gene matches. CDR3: CASTKAGLNYEQYF. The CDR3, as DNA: TGTGCCAGCACTAAAGCGGGGCTAAACTACGAGCAGTACTTC.

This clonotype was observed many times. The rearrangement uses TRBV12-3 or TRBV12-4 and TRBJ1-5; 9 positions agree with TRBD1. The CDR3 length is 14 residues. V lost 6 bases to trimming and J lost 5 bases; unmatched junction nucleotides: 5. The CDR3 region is CASSPTGGDQPQHF. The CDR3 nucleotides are TGTGCCAGCAGCCCGACAGGGGGAGATCAGCCCCAGCATTTT.